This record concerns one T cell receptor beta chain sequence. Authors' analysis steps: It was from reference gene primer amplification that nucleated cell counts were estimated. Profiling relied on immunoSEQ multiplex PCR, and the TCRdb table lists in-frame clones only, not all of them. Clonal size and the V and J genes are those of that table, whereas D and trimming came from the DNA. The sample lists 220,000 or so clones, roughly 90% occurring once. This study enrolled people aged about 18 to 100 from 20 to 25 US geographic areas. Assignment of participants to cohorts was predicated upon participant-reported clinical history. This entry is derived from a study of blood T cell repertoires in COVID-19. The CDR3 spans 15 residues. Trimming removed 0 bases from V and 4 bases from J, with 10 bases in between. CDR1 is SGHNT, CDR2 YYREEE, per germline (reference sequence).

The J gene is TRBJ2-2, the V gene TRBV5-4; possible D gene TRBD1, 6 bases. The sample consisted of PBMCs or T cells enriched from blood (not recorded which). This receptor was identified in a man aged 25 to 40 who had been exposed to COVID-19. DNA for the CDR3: TGTGCCAGCAGCTTGGGACAGGCGAGCACCGGGGAGCTGTTTTTT. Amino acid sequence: CASSLGQASTGELFF.